These 29 T cell receptor beta chains came from one sample sequenced in a study of T cell repertoires in cytomegalovirus infection. TCRdb processed the reads anew with MiXCR; each CDR3 protein has one entry. The sample lists about 220,000 distinct CDR3 sequences, about 40% occurring once. No antigen has been assigned to these receptors. The sequencing used CD8+ T cells from cultured PBMCs, collected from culture after CMV antigen stimulation. These receptors were obtained from a human donor in good health (CMV status not recorded). Some clones in this sample may be carry-over from other donors' samples.

The chain is built from TRBV11-1 and TRBJ2-1, with a tentative D call TRBD2 (6 bases). Germline V gene data show CDR1 as SGHAT and CDR2 as FQDESV (reference sequence). V was pared by 5 bases and J by 0 bases, with 11 bases between. The CDR3 runs 15 residues. The DNA for the CDR3 is TGTGCCAGCAGCGTACTAGCCTACTCCTACAATGAGCAGTTCTTC. This sequence encodes CASSVLAYSYNEQFF.

The V and J genes are TRBV4-1 and TRBJ2-1; 9 nucleotides agree with TRBD1. This CDR3 has 14 amino acids. Germline-derived CDR1 and CDR2 are MGHRA and YSYEKL. J was trimmed by 6 bases and V by 3 bases; bases with no gene match: 3. This CDR3 is CASSQGTGTNEQFF. The DNA for the CDR3 is TGCGCCAGCAGCCAGGGGACAGGGACCAATGAGCAGTTCTTC.

This chain joins TRBV7-2 and TRBJ2-1, with 11 bases aligning to TRBD2. CDR1 is SGHTA, CDR2 FQGNSA, per germline. CDR3 size: 18 residues. The ends lost 5 bases at V and 0 bases at J; junction bases unmatched: 9. The CDR3 protein is CASSPFGLAGGSYNEQFF. In nucleotides, the CDR3 is TGTGCCAGCAGCCCCTTCGGGCTAGCGGGAGGCTCCTACAATGAGCAGTTCTTC. Using reference TRBV7-2 and TRBJ2-1 for the parts outside the CDR3, the full variable domain is GAGVSQSPSNKVTEKGKDVELRCDPISGHTALYWYRQSLGQGLEFLIYFQGNSAPDKSGLPSDRFSAERTGGSVSTLTIQRTQQEDSAVYLCASSPFGLAGGSYNEQFFGPGTRLTVL.

This rearrangement joins TRBV6-1 to TRBJ2-1; D is unclear. Germline V gives CDR1 MNHNS, CDR2 SASEGT. The CDR3 loop spans 14 amino acids. With 5 bases removed from V and 2 bases from J, the gap between germline ends came to 10 bases. The CDR3 bases are TGTGCCAGCAGTTTGCAGGTAACCTACAATGAGCAGTTCTTC. Its protein is CASSLQVTYNEQFF.

The chain carries TRBV7-8 and TRBJ2-5; maybe TRBD1 (5 bases). The CDR3 is made up of 16 amino acids. V was pared by 5 bases and J by 0 bases, with 16 bases between. The germline gives CDR1 SGHVS, CDR2 FQNEAQ. CDR3 loop: CASSPPLDTYQETQYF. In DNA, the CDR3 is TGTGCCAGCAGCCCCCCCCTGGACACGTACCAAGAGACCCAGTACTTC.

This clonotype was recorded a few times. V usage is TRBV27 and J usage is TRBJ2-6, with D perhaps TRBD2 (6 bases). This CDR3 is built from 17 residues. Germline CDR1 reads MNHEY; CDR2 reads SMNVEV (reference sequence). The germline V and J ends were trimmed by 4 bases and 0 bases, with 13 bases remaining between them. CDR3 protein: CASSSLATYSGANVLTF. The CDR3 coding sequence is TGTGCCAGCAGTTCGCTAGCGACCTACTCTGGGGCCAACGTCCTGACTTTC.

The chain is built from TRBV12-3 or TRBV12-4 and TRBJ1-1; perhaps TRBD1 as D (6 bases). CDR3 length equals 15 residues. The germline V and J ends were trimmed by 6 bases and 3 bases, with 17 bases remaining between them. The CDR3 loop reads CASRAVAGGDTEAFF. For the CDR3, the DNA is TGTGCCAGCAGGGCAGTAGCTGGGGGCGACACTGAAGCTTTCTTT.

The chain recombines TRBV9 with TRBJ1-3; the D is unclear. CDR3 length: 13 amino acids. Germline V lookup: CDR1 SGDLS, CDR2 YYNGEE. The germline V and J ends were trimmed by 1 base and 1 base, with 3 bases remaining between them. The CDR3 region is CASSVSSGNTIYF. The CDR3 nucleotides are TGTGCCAGCAGCGTATCATCTGGAAACACCATATATTTT.

The chain has TRBV6-6 and TRBJ1-1; D is unresolved. Between the trimmed V and J ends, which lost 8 bases and 1 base, there was a span of 14 bases. Germline V gene sequence: CDR1 MNHNY, CDR2 SVGAGI (reference sequence). The CDR3 extends over 14 amino acids. Here the CDR3 DNA reads TGTGCCAGCGGTTCAAGGGTCGCGAACACTGAAGCTTTCTTT. Encoded protein: CASGSRVANTEAFF.

The V call is TRBV27, the J call TRBJ2-3; no clear D gene. Germline CDR1 and CDR2: MNHEY and SMNVEV (reference sequence). The V end was cut by 7 bases, the J end by 3 bases, with 20 bases between. The length of the CDR3 is 16 residues. The CDR3 DNA reads TGTGCCAGCACCTTAGGCCCTAAGGAAGAAACAGATACGCAGTATTTT. This sequence encodes CASTLGPKEETDTQYF.

The chain uses TRBV4-2 and TRBJ2-7; 8 bases map to TRBD2. CDR3 length: 15 amino acids. Trimming at V came to 0 bases and at J to 6 bases, leaving 7 bases not matched to a gene. Looked up from germline, CDR1 is LGHNA and CDR2 is YNFKEQ. The CDR3 loop reads CASSQEMLAGSEQYF. In DNA form, the CDR3 reads TGTGCCAGCAGCCAAGAAATGCTAGCGGGTTCCGAGCAGTACTTC.

The genes are TRBV11-2 and TRBJ2-3, with 9 bases matching TRBD1. The junction had 6 bases not matched to a gene; V was cut back by 2 bases and J by 3 bases. The CDR3 has 16 amino acids. Germline CDR1 is SGHAT and CDR2 is FQNNGV. CDR3 protein: CASSLPPGQGTDTQYF. CDR3 coding DNA: TGTGCCAGCAGCTTACCTCCGGGACAGGGAACAGATACGCAGTATTTT. Complete variable domain (other parts from reference TRBV11-2 and TRBJ2-3): EAGVAQSPRYKIIEKRQSVAFWCNPISGHATLYWYQQILGQGPKLLIQFQNNGVVDDSQLPKDRFSAERLKGVDSTLKIQPAKLEDSAVYLCASSLPPGQGTDTQYFGPGTRLTVL.

The chain links TRBV7-2 to TRBJ2-1; 8 nucleotides match TRBD2. Germline V gene sequence: CDR1 SGHTA, CDR2 FQGNSA. The CDR3 is 17 residues long. V shed 1 base, J shed 7 bases, and the junction held 12 bases outside the gene matches. The CDR3 DNA is TGTGCCAGCAGCTTAGTAATGGGGCGGGAGGTAGGAAATGAGCAGTTCTTC. Protein product: CASSLVMGREVGNEQFF. The full variable domain, with the rest looked up from reference TRBV7-2 and TRBJ2-1, is GAGVSQSPSNKVTEKGKDVELRCDPISGHTALYWYRQSLGQGLEFLIYFQGNSAPDKSGLPSDRFSAERTGGSVSTLTIQRTQQEDSAVYLCASSLVMGREVGNEQFFGPGTRLTVL.

The J gene is TRBJ2-5, the V gene TRBV7-9; D unclear. The V gene's germline CDR1 is SEHNR and CDR2 FQNEAQ (reference sequence). This CDR3 has 16 residues. V lost 1 base to trimming and J lost 5 bases, with 17 bases between them. The DNA for the CDR3 is TGTGCCAGCAGCTTAGTTTGGGATAGTCTTCTGGAGACCCAGTACTTC. Translated, it gives CASSLVWDSLLETQYF.

This clonotype has more than one count but fewer than ten. The V gene is TRBV7-9, the J gene TRBJ2-1; 9 bases line up with TRBD1. The ends lost 5 bases at V and 6 bases at J; junction bases unmatched: 5. There are 14 residues in the CDR3. Germline V gene sequence: CDR1 SEHNR, CDR2 FQNEAQ (reference sequence). CDR3 DNA sequence: TGTGCCAGCAGCCCGCGGGACAGGGTCAATGAGCAGTTCTTC. Translating gives CASSPRDRVNEQFF.

The chain links TRBV12-3 or TRBV12-4 to TRBJ2-6; D not resolved. The CDR3 sequence is 16 residues long. The V gene lost 4 bases and the J gene lost 0 bases, with 10 bases spanning the gap. The CDR3 protein is CASSWAVSSGANVLTF. The CDR3 DNA follows: TGTGCCAGCAGTTGGGCAGTCAGCTCTGGGGCCAACGTCCTGACTTTC.

This chain joins TRBV4-1 and TRBJ1-1, with D possibly TRBD1 on 5 matching bases. This CDR3 has 17 residues. The V end lost 1 base, the J end lost 5 bases, and 20 bases lay between the germline ends. The germline gives CDR1 MGHRA, CDR2 YSYEKL. The CDR3 spells CASSQVRVGRQGTEAFF. The CDR3 DNA follows: TGCGCCAGCAGCCAAGTTAGGGTGGGACGCCAAGGGACTGAAGCTTTCTTT.

The chain recombines TRBV27 with TRBJ2-7, with 7 bases matching TRBD2. J gave up 2 bases and V 9 bases, and 16 bases lay outside the gene matches. This CDR3 comprises 16 residues. Germline loops: CDR1 MNHEY, CDR2 SMNVEV (reference sequence). The CDR3 spells CASGTSPGTTTYEQYF. As DNA, the CDR3 is TGTGCCAGTGGGACCTCCCCCGGGACTACCACCTACGAGCAGTACTTC.

The chain carries TRBV15 and TRBJ2-1, with D possibly being TRBD2 (7 bases). V lost 5 bases, J lost 6 bases, and 20 bases lay in between. Per germline, CDR1 LNHNV and CDR2 YYDKDF (reference sequence). The CDR3 has 16 residues. The DNA of the CDR3 is TGTGCCACCAGCTCTCGACGGGGGGCACGTGGCAATGAGCAGTTCTTC. Its translation is CATSSRRGARGNEQFF. The full variable domain, rest sourced from reference TRBV15 and TRBJ2-1, is DAMVIQNPRYQVTQFGKPVTLSCSQTLNHNVMYWYQQKSSQAPKLLFHYYDKDFNNEADTPDNFQSRRPNTSFCFLDIRSPGLGDTAMYLCATSSRRGARGNEQFFGPGTRLTVL.

This sequence joins TRBV7-2 and TRBJ2-5; 9 nucleotides align to TRBD1. The germline V gene has CDR1 SGHTA and CDR2 FQGNSA. J gave up 1 base and V 5 bases, and 5 bases lay outside the gene matches. The CDR3 has 15 amino acids. CDR3 bases: TGTGCCAGCAGCATAAGGACAGGGGTCCAAGAGACCCAGTACTTC. Residues: CASSIRTGVQETQYF.

This clonotype was observed many times. The chain is built from TRBV7-9 and TRBJ2-2; D is ambiguous. The V end was cut by 1 base, the J end by 0 bases, with 15 bases between. The CDR3 sequence is 18 residues long. From germline, CDR1 is SEHNR and CDR2 FQNEAQ (reference sequence). CDR3 DNA: TGTGCCAGCAGCTTAGGGCCCCACCTCAAACCGAACACCGGGGAGCTGTTTTTT. It specifies CASSLGPHLKPNTGELFF.

The V gene is TRBV11-2, the J gene TRBJ1-1; D ambiguous. This CDR3 comprises 13 residues. Germline V gene sequence: CDR1 SGHAT, CDR2 FQNNGV. V shed 4 bases and J shed 3 bases, with 9 bases lying between them. The CDR3 DNA reads as TGTGCCAGCAGCTCACGTCCTTACACTGAAGCTTTCTTT. Translation: CASSSRPYTEAFF.

The V call is TRBV15, the J call TRBJ1-6; 10 bases map to TRBD1. CDR1 is LNHNV, CDR2 YYDKDF, per germline (reference sequence). The junction had 6 bases not matched to a gene; V was cut back by 6 bases and J by 7 bases. This CDR3 is built from 15 residues. CDR3 bases: TGTGCCACCAGGCAGACAGGGGGCTCGAATTCACCCCTCCACTTT. It translates to CATRQTGGSNSPLHF.

The rearrangement joins TRBV6-5 to TRBJ1-2; tentative D call: TRBD1 (5 bases). CDR1 is MNHEY and CDR2 is SVGAGI in the germline V gene. The CDR3 totals 11 residues. CDR3 protein: CVVWGRDGYTF. The CDR3 DNA sequence: TGTGTCGTATGGGGCCGCGACGGCTACACCTTC.

The chain carries TRBV7-3 and TRBJ2-2; a possible D gene is TRBD1 (6 bases). V was shortened by 10 bases and J by 1 base, with 16 bases between the two germline ends. The CDR3 is 15 amino acids. Germline V gene sequence: CDR1 SGHTA, CDR2 FQGTGA. CDR3 region: CANSPKGQNTGELFF. CDR3 bases: TGTGCCAACTCCCCTAAGGGACAGAACACCGGGGAGCTGTTTTTT. Filled out from reference TRBV7-3 and TRBJ2-2, the complete variable domain reads GAGVSQTPSNKVTEKGKYVELRCDPISGHTALYWYRQSLGQGPEFLIYFQGTGAADDSGLPNDRFFAVRPEGSVSTLKIQRTERGDSAVYLCANSPKGQNTGELFFGEGSRLTVL.

The rearrangement links TRBV7-2 to TRBJ2-2; TRBD2 aligns across 9 bases. CDR3 length equals 17 residues. CDR1 and CDR2 (germline): SGHTA, FQGNSA. Losses at the gene ends were 0 bases for V and 5 bases for J; bases not matched to a gene: 7. The CDR3, as DNA: TGTGCCAGCAGCTTAGCCCCGACTAGCGGCCTTACCGGGGAGCTGTTTTTT. Translation: CASSLAPTSGLTGELFF.

This clonotype came up a few times. This sequence joins TRBV29-1 and TRBJ2-2, with 7 positions matching TRBD1. Losses at the gene ends were 1 base for V and 8 bases for J; bases not matched to a gene: 7. The CDR3 covers 14 residues. Germline CDR1 SQVTM, CDR2 ANQGSEA. In DNA, the CDR3 is TGCAGCGTTGAAGCAGGGGGATTTCGTGGGGAGCTGTTTTTT. Amino acid sequence: CSVEAGGFRGELFF.

The J gene is TRBJ1-1, the V gene TRBV5-4; D is uncertain. V gave up 2 bases and J gave up 6 bases, with 11 bases separating them. This CDR3 region has 13 residues. Per the germline V gene, CDR1 is SGHNT and CDR2 is YYREEE (reference sequence). The CDR3 region has the DNA TGTGCCAGCAGCTTCCGACCCAATTCTGAAGCTTTCTTT. Residues: CASSFRPNSEAFF. The variable domain in full, completed from reference TRBV5-4 and TRBJ1-1, reads ETGVTQSPTHLIKTRGQQVTLRCSSQSGHNTVSWYQQALGQGPQFIFQYYREEENGRGNFPPRFSGLQFPNYSSELNVNALELDDSALYLCASSFRPNSEAFFGQGTRLTVV.

This chain joins TRBV5-4 and TRBJ2-5, with D possibly TRBD2 on 6 matching bases. V lost 6 bases to trimming and J lost 2 bases, with 14 bases between them. Germline CDR1 reads SGHNT; CDR2 reads YYREEE (reference sequence). The CDR3 is 14 amino acids. CDR3 region: CASTLAGRQETQYF. For the CDR3, the DNA is TGTGCCAGCACCCTCGCGGGAAGACAAGAGACCCAGTACTTC.